One and the same sample provided the 18 T cell receptor beta chains below, sequenced in a study of T cell responses to AZD1222 COVID-19 vaccine. Assay used: immunoSEQ multiplex PCR; TCRdb lists only in-frame clones, some missing. The table lists 80,000 or so clones, roughly 85% of them singletons. The source was peripheral blood, collected on day 0 of AZD1222 vaccination. The receptors derive from an adult in good health.

This clone has only one observation. The CDR3 nucleotides read TGTGCCAGCAGCTTAGGGACAGGTGGAAGTTTGAGGGGCTACACCTTC. Translating it yields CASSLGTGGSLRGYTF. The chain carries TRBV7-2 and TRBJ1-2; 7 bases agree with TRBD1. The CDR3 consists of 16 residues. The V gene's germline CDR1 is SGHTA and CDR2 FQGNSA. Trimming removed 1 base from V and 8 bases from J; junction bases left unmatched: 13. The full variable domain, its missing parts supplied by reference TRBV7-2 and TRBJ1-2, is GAGVSQSPSNKVTEKGKDVELRCDPISGHTALYWYRQSLGQGLEFLIYFQGNSAPDKSGLPSDRFSAERTGGSVSTLTIQRTQQEDSAVYLCASSLGTGGSLRGYTFGSGTRLTVV.

V gene TRBV30 combines with J gene TRBJ1-1; no reliable D call. From germline, CDR1 is GTSNPN and CDR2 SVGIG (reference sequence). The length of the CDR3 is 14 residues. The germline V and J ends were trimmed by 0 bases and 7 bases, with 15 bases remaining between them. CDR3 sequence reads: CAWSVRGGFGEAFF. CDR3 sequence (DNA): TGTGCCTGGAGTGTAAGAGGAGGGTTCGGTGAAGCTTTCTTT.

In DNA form, the CDR3 reads TGTGCCAGTAGTAGCCGAGGAGGATCCTACAATGAGCAGTTCTTC. Translated: CASSSRGGSYNEQFF. The rearrangement joins TRBV19 to TRBJ2-1, with D tentatively TRBD2 (5 bases). This CDR3 is 15 amino acids long. The germline V gene encodes CDR1 LNHDA and CDR2 SQIVND (reference sequence). Trimming cost V 4 bases and J 1 base, with 11 bases left between them. Full variable domain (rest looked up from reference TRBV19 and TRBJ2-1): DGGITQSPKYLFRKEGQNVTLSCEQNLNHDAMYWYRQDPGQGLRLIYYSQIVNDFQKGDIAEGYSVSREKKESFPLTVTSAQKNPTAFYLCASSSRGGSYNEQFFGPGTRLTVL.

By frequency in the sample, this clone is medium-sized (0.01 to 0.1%). The chain couples TRBV3-1 (or the pseudogene TRBV3-2) to TRBJ2-1; 15 bases match TRBD2. CDR1 LGHDT and CDR2 YNNKEL come from the germline V gene (reference sequence). V shed 2 bases and J 9 bases; nucleotides not matched to a gene: 8. CDR3 length equals 17 residues. The CDR3 protein is CASSQPGTSGRRSEQFF. The CDR3 nucleotides are TGTGCCAGCAGCCAACCCGGGACTAGCGGGAGGAGGAGTGAGCAGTTCTTC.

The chain is built from TRBV18 and TRBJ2-1, with TRBD2 as a possible D gene (7 bases). CDR1 is KGHSH and CDR2 is LQKENI in the germline V gene. The CDR3 length is 15 residues. The V and J ends lost 3 bases and 6 bases respectively, with 15 bases between them. The CDR3 DNA follows: TGTGCCAGCTCACCTGCCGGACTAGGGGGCAATGAGCAGTTCTTC. Translating it yields CASSPAGLGGNEQFF.

The gene calls are TRBV30 and TRBJ1-5, with 8 bases identical to TRBD1. There are 12 residues in the CDR3. Trimming removed 6 bases from V and 4 bases from J; junction bases left unmatched: 2. CDR1 is GTSNPN and CDR2 is SVGIG in the germline V gene (reference sequence). Here the CDR3 reads CACGTGNQPQHF. CDR3 bases: TGTGCCTGTGGGACAGGAAATCAGCCCCAGCATTTT.

The V call is TRBV7-2, the J call TRBJ1-2, with a tentative D call TRBD1 (6 bases). The CDR3 runs 15 residues. The V gene lost 5 bases and the J gene lost 6 bases, with 19 bases spanning the gap. The germline gives CDR1 SGHTA, CDR2 FQGNSA. The CDR3 nucleotides are TGTGCCAGCAGCGCCGGACTAATCACAGGGCATGGCTACACCTTC. Its translation: CASSAGLITGHGYTF.

This clone was observed a handful of times. This chain uses TRBV19 with TRBJ2-7; 11 positions agree with TRBD2. This CDR3 has 14 amino acids. Germline V lookup: CDR1 LNHDA, CDR2 SQIVND (reference sequence). V shed 5 bases and J 5 bases; nucleotides not matched to a gene: 5. CDR3 DNA sequence: TGTGCCAGTAGTGCTAGCGGGAGGACCCACGAGCAGTACTTC. Amino acids: CASSASGRTHEQYF. Full variable domain (outside the CDR3, taken from reference TRBV19 and TRBJ2-7): DGGITQSPKYLFRKEGQNVTLSCEQNLNHDAMYWYRQDPGQGLRLIYYSQIVNDFQKGDIAEGYSVSREKKESFPLTVTSAQKNPTAFYLCASSASGRTHEQYFGPGTRLTVT.

The chain uses TRBV18 and TRBJ1-3; TRBD1 aligns across 11 bases. V lost 3 bases to trimming and J lost 4 bases; unmatched junction nucleotides: 5. This CDR3 region has 16 residues. Germline-derived CDR1 and CDR2 are KGHSH and LQKENI. CDR3 coding DNA: TGTGCCAGCTCACCGGACAGGGGGCGCGCAGGAAACACCATATATTTT. This translates into CASSPDRGRAGNTIYF. Full variable domain (outside the CDR3, taken from reference TRBV18 and TRBJ1-3): NAGVMQNPRHLVRRRGQEARLRCSPMKGHSHVYWYRQLPEEGLKFMVYLQKENIIDESGMPKERFSAEFPKEGPSILRIQQVVRGDSAAYFCASSPDRGRAGNTIYFGEGSWLTVV.

This chain uses TRBV7-6 with TRBJ1-1; no firm D call. This CDR3 is 15 amino acids long. Trimming shortened V by 1 base and J by 1 base, and 10 bases separated the two germline ends. Germline V gene data show CDR1 as SGHVS and CDR2 as FNYEAQ. The DNA for the CDR3 is TGTGCCAGCAGCTTAGATGGTGCAGGGAACACTGAAGCTTTCTTT. This translates into CASSLDGAGNTEAFF.

The chain carries TRBV5-1 and TRBJ2-7, with TRBD1 matching over 9 bases. CDR3 length: 15 residues. After removal of 0 bases from V and 4 bases from J, the junction contained 5 bases not matched to a gene. In germline, CDR1 is SGHRS, CDR2 YFSETQ. The CDR3 sequence: CASSLGDRETYEQYF. The CDR3 nucleotides read TGCGCCAGCAGCTTGGGGGACAGGGAAACGTACGAGCAGTACTTC.

This sequence joins TRBV7-9 and TRBJ2-1; D gene uncertain. This CDR3 is built from 17 residues. Trimming took off 2 bases at V and 7 bases at J, with 21 bases between the two ends. From germline, CDR1 is SEHNR and CDR2 FQNEAQ (reference sequence). Here the CDR3 DNA reads TGTGCCAGCAGCTTACAGGTCGGACCCCGAGGAAGGAATGAGCAGTTCTTC. Protein product: CASSLQVGPRGRNEQFF.

The V gene is TRBV12-5, the J gene TRBJ2-6, with 7 positions matching TRBD1. Unmatched junction bases numbered 8, after V lost 2 bases and J lost 4 bases. Germline V gives CDR1 LGHNT, CDR2 FRNRAP. The CDR3 totals 17 residues. The CDR3 reads CASGLPIQGYGANVLTF. CDR3 sequence (DNA): TGTGCTAGTGGTTTGCCGATACAGGGGTACGGGGCCAACGTCCTGACTTTC.

V is TRBV3-1 (or the pseudogene TRBV3-2) and J is TRBJ1-1; TRBD1 matches at 9 bases. J lost 5 bases, V lost 5 bases, and 6 bases had no gene match. CDR1 and CDR2 (germline): LGHDT, YNNKEL (reference sequence). The CDR3 covers 14 residues. The CDR3 sequence: CASSSQGARTEAFF. The CDR3 coding sequence is TGTGCCAGCAGCTCACAGGGGGCGCGAACTGAAGCTTTCTTT.

V is TRBV6-5 and J is TRBJ2-7, with 9 bases fitting TRBD2. The CDR3 spans 14 residues. CDR1 MNHEY and CDR2 SVGAGI come from the germline V gene. J gave up 6 bases and V 4 bases, and 7 bases lay outside the gene matches. The CDR3 DNA reads TGTGCCAGCAGTTCGTTAGCGGGAGTTAGCGAGCAGTACTTC. Encoded protein: CASSSLAGVSEQYF.

This rearrangement joins TRBV25-1 to TRBJ2-1; tentative D call: TRBD2 (6 bases). V was clipped by 4 bases and J by 1 base, with 14 bases between them. Per germline, CDR1 MGHDK and CDR2 SYGVNS. This CDR3 spans 16 amino acids. The CDR3, as DNA: TGTGCCAGCAGTGGCGTTAGGGGAGGATCCTACAATGAGCAGTTCTTC. Its translation is CASSGVRGGSYNEQFF.

This chain links TRBV6-5 with TRBJ1-1; D is unresolved. Trimming cost V 7 bases and J 1 base, with 7 bases left between them. CDR1 MNHEY and CDR2 SVGAGI come from the germline V gene. This CDR3 is built from 12 residues. CDR3 nucleotides: TGTGCCAGCAAGTCTCGGAACACTGAAGCTTTCTTT. It encodes CASKSRNTEAFF.

The chain uses TRBV5-5 and TRBJ2-3, with D unresolved. With 4 bases removed from V and 2 bases from J, the gap between germline ends came to 14 bases. This CDR3 contains 15 residues. Germline V gene lookup returns CDR1 SGHKS and CDR2 YYEKEE (reference sequence). The CDR3: CASSREQQVTDTQYF. CDR3 DNA: TGTGCCAGCAGCAGAGAGCAGCAAGTCACAGATACGCAGTATTTT.